These 14 T cell receptor beta chains share one sample of origin, sequenced in a study of shared clonotypes between healthy human individuals. The data were produced by immunoSEQ multiplex PCR, yet TCRdb's version contains in-frame clones alone and is incomplete. The sample has about 1 million clones, about 76% seen once. Source material: memory CD4+ T cells sorted from blood. The subset here: CD45RA-negative fraction. These receptors all come from a man aged 18 to 30 in good health.

V and J are TRBV5-4 and TRBJ2-5; no definite D call. The J call may be faulty, since TRBJ2-7 better matches the DNA end. This CDR3 has 13 amino acids. Per the germline V gene, CDR1 is SGHNT and CDR2 is YYREEE (reference sequence). CDR3 loop: CASSMDGTYEQYF. The CDR3 DNA reads as TGTGCCAGCAGTATGGACGGAACCTACGAGCAGTACTTC.

The chain has TRBV5-1 and TRBJ1-1; D is undetermined. The germline gives CDR1 SGHRS, CDR2 YFSETQ. This CDR3 has 12 amino acids. The V end was cut by 2 bases, the J end by 2 bases, with 4 bases between. CDR3 region: CASSLVNTEAFF. The CDR3 nucleotides are TGCGCCAGCAGCTTAGTTAACACTGAAGCTTTCTTT.

The rearrangement uses TRBV15 and TRBJ2-2; D remains unclear. The CDR3 has 18 residues. With 3 bases removed from V and 0 bases from J, the gap between germline ends came to 17 bases. Germline assignment: CDR1 LNHNV and CDR2 YYDKDF (reference sequence). CDR3 bases: TGTGCCACCAGCAGCCCGGGCCTGACACACGCGAACACCGGGGAGCTGTTTTTT. It codes for CATSSPGLTHANTGELFF.

The chain has TRBV5-8 and TRBJ2-7; the match to TRBD1 covers 9 bases. The CDR3 is made up of 15 amino acids. CDR1 is SGHTS, CDR2 YDEGEE, per germline. Trimming at V came to 2 bases and at J to 3 bases, leaving 6 bases not matched to a gene. The CDR3 loop is CASSLERDRVYEQYF. As DNA, the CDR3 is TGTGCCAGCAGCTTAGAACGGGACAGGGTCTACGAGCAGTACTTC.

This clone came up a few times. The chain employs TRBV30 and TRBJ1-1; D unclear. CDR1 is GTSNPN, CDR2 SVGIG, per germline (reference sequence). This CDR3 is built from 12 residues. V was trimmed by 3 bases and J by 7 bases, leaving 12 bases between them. CDR3 amino acids: CAWSPTRGEAFF. CDR3 sequence (DNA): TGTGCCTGGAGCCCAACACGGGGTGAAGCTTTCTTT.

The chain employs TRBV7-2 and TRBJ2-1; 8 nucleotides match TRBD1. Germline V gene data show CDR1 as SGHTA and CDR2 as FQGNSA. CDR3 length: 14 residues. V lost 5 bases, J lost 7 bases, and 7 bases stayed unmatched. The CDR3 bases are TGTGCCAGCAGCCCCCGGACAGGGAGAAATGAGCAGTTCTTC. It yields the protein CASSPRTGRNEQFF.

The chain carries TRBV5-1 and TRBJ2-5, with D unclear. The V gene's germline CDR1 is SGHRS and CDR2 YFSETQ. The CDR3 is 14 amino acids. V lost 3 bases, J lost 4 bases, and 13 bases lay in between. CDR3 nucleotide sequence: TGCGCCAGCAGCTCGAGGTCCATGGGAGAGACCCAGTACTTC. As protein: CASSSRSMGETQYF.

The rearrangement joins TRBV7-8 to TRBJ2-5; no reliable D call. Germline V gives CDR1 SGHVS, CDR2 FQNEAQ. This CDR3 spans 12 amino acids. V was pared by 0 bases and J by 5 bases, with 4 bases between. CDR3 coding DNA: TGTGCCAGCAGCTTAGCCCGGGAGACCCAGTACTTC. Its protein is CASSLARETQYF.

Only a few counts were recorded for this clone. The rearrangement links TRBV7-2 to TRBJ2-7, with TRBD1 matching 7 bases. The CDR3 has 14 amino acids. Germline CDR1 reads SGHTA; CDR2 reads FQGNSA. Losses at the gene ends were 4 bases for V and 2 bases for J; bases not matched to a gene: 5. CDR3 in amino acids: CASSYRTGPYEQYF. The CDR3 region has the DNA TGTGCCAGCAGCTACCGGACAGGACCCTACGAGCAGTACTTC.

This chain uses TRBV5-1 with TRBJ2-5; 8 positions match TRBD2. The germline V gene has CDR1 SGHRS and CDR2 YFSETQ. The CDR3 contains 16 residues. The J segment lost 1 base and the V segment lost 4 bases, leaving 9 bases of the junction unmatched. CDR3 coding DNA: TGCGCCAGCAGCCCGGGGGCTAGCGGGCGCCAAGAGACCCAGTACTTC. Residues: CASSPGASGRQETQYF. The full variable domain, with the rest looked up from reference TRBV5-1 and TRBJ2-5, is KAGVTQTPRYLIKTRGQQVTLSCSPISGHRSVSWYQQTPGQGLQFLFEYFSETQRNKGNFPGRFSGRQFSNSRSEMNVSTLELGDSALYLCASSPGASGRQETQYFGPGTRLLVL.

V and J are TRBV7-9 and TRBJ1-2, with 9 bases identical to TRBD1. The CDR3 extends over 14 amino acids. Germline trimming cut 6 bases from V and 5 bases from J; bases unmatched to any gene: 7. Germline CDR1 SEHNR, CDR2 FQNEAQ (reference sequence). CDR3 coding DNA: TGTGCCAGCAGTACGGACAGGGGAGTATATGGCTACACCTTC. This codes for CASSTDRGVYGYTF. Supplemented by reference TRBV7-9 and TRBJ1-2, the full variable domain reads DTGVSQNPRHKITKRGQNVTFRCDPISEHNRLYWYRQTLGQGPEFLTYFQNEAQLEKSRLLSDRFSAERPKGSFSTLEIQRTEQGDSAMYLCASSTDRGVYGYTFGSGTRLTVV.

This clone was seen only once. The V call is TRBV11-2, the J call TRBJ1-4; tentative D call: TRBD1 (6 bases). Trimming stripped 8 bases from V and 12 bases from J, with 19 bases between. CDR1 and CDR2 from the germline V gene are SGHAT and FQNNGV. This CDR3 spans 13 amino acids. The CDR3 here is CASRVSPQGQLFF. The CDR3, as DNA: TGTGCCAGCCGCGTTTCGCCCCAGGGGCAACTGTTTTTT.

This clone showed up just a few times. The gene calls are TRBV5-1 and TRBJ2-3, with 13 nucleotides matching TRBD2. The CDR3 consists of 16 residues. Germline CDR1 is SGHRS and CDR2 is YFSETQ. V trimming: 4 bases; J trimming: 2 bases; junction bases outside the gene matches: 4. The CDR3 bases are TGCGCCAGCAGCAAGGGGACTAGCGGGGTCACAGATACGCAGTATTTT. This gives the protein CASSKGTSGVTDTQYF.

This chain connects TRBV9 to TRBJ2-3, with 7 bases lining up with TRBD2. The CDR3 runs to 15 residues. Trimming removed 7 bases from V and 1 base from J; junction bases left unmatched: 9. Germline assignment: CDR1 SGDLS and CDR2 YYNGEE. The CDR3 region is CASGVGLAGTDTQYF. The CDR3, as DNA: TGTGCCAGCGGGGTTGGGCTAGCGGGCACAGATACGCAGTATTTT.